This is a list of T cell receptor beta chains from one sample in a study of regulatory T cells in long-lasting Graves disease. TCRdb reprocessed the multiplex PCR reads with MiXCR, giving one entry per CDR3 protein. The sample has 400,000 to 500,000 distinct CDR3 sequences, 16% seen once. This same sample was also taken into another study, of T cells in Graves' hyperthyroidism and ophthalmopathy.

The material was peripheral blood mononuclear cells (PBMCs), obtained at new diagnosis, from a patient treated with antithyroid drugs. The source is a woman between 18 and 29 years old with Graves disease. Each CDR3 is given with its conserved first and last residue. The order of the fields is V gene, D gene, J gene, CDR3 protein. The D gene is left open where the match is weak.

>TRBV7-3|NA|TRBJ2-1
CASSLVRTVLYNEQFF
>TRBV20-1|NA|TRBJ2-3
CSARDNAASTDTQYF
>TRBV29-1|NA|TRBJ1-1
CSVGVSEAFF
>TRBV12-3/TRBV12-4|TRBD1|TRBJ1-5
CASSFRTGAYNQPQHF
>TRBV28|NA|TRBJ1-5
CASSSRWGATSDSNQPQHF
>TRBV10-3|NA|TRBJ1-1
CAISSLIQAGDTEAFF
>TRBV7-2|NA|TRBJ1-4
CASSLVKVQGRCEKLFF
>TRBV28|NA|TRBJ2-1
CASTPEGQGYNEQFF
>TRBV24-1|TRBD1|TRBJ2-7
CATSDTGTGVVGEQYF
>TRBV12-3/TRBV12-4|NA|TRBJ2-7
CASSPLDEQYF
>TRBV19|NA|TRBJ2-1
CASKEGTSHNEQFF
>TRBV6-2/TRBV6-3|TRBD2|TRBJ2-5
CASSIAGNQETQYF
>TRBV7-9|NA|TRBJ2-5
CASSLAGTQEEAQYF
>TRBV3-1|NA|TRBJ1-3
CASSQGQGSGNTIYF
>TRBV6-2/TRBV6-3|NA|TRBJ2-7
CASSYGNAYEQYF
>TRBV19|TRBD1|TRBJ1-1
CASSVGQGGEAFF
>TRBV7-9|TRBD1|TRBJ2-7
CASSYGTGLYEQYF
>TRBV24-1|TRBD1|TRBJ2-1
CATSTGSYNEQFF
>TRBV30|TRBD2|TRBJ2-3
CAWRAGLLPDNTQYF
>TRBV5-1|TRBD2|TRBJ2-7
CASSLGLAGAGEQYF
>TRBV2|TRBD1|TRBJ2-1
CASTYGQGLSNEQFF
>TRBV6-6|NA|TRBJ2-2
CASSYSIAETNTGELFF
>TRBV15|NA|TRBJ1-1
CATSKRWGENTEAFF
>TRBV5-1|NA|TRBJ2-3
CASSTSGPSTDTQYF
>TRBV7-9|TRBD2|TRBJ2-5
CASSLELAPSQETQYF
>TRBV10-3|TRBD2|TRBJ2-1
CAISSMGTNGDNEQFF
>TRBV12-3/TRBV12-4|NA|TRBJ2-7
CASRDRTESYEQYF
>TRBV28|NA|TRBJ2-7
CASSFPKALGYEQYF
>TRBV20-1|TRBD2|TRBJ2-7
CSASRAGRHEQYF
>TRBV6-2/TRBV6-3|NA|TRBJ2-3
CASSYSRQNTDTQYF
>TRBV12-3/TRBV12-4|NA|TRBJ1-1
CASSLPPGNAEAFF
>TRBV11-1|NA|TRBJ2-1
CASSLGRGYEQFF
>TRBV7-3|NA|TRBJ2-6
CATGTGNSPLSGANVLTF
>TRBV19|NA|TRBJ2-5
CASSKQSQLQETQYF
>TRBV6-1|NA|TRBJ1-6
CASSRSGLLYFNSPLHF
>TRBV11-2|TRBD2|TRBJ2-7
CASSLGLASPYEQYF
>TRBV28|NA|TRBJ2-3
CASSLAGTSDTQYF
>TRBV12-3/TRBV12-4|NA|TRBJ1-5
CASSQDRTNQPQHF
>TRBV29-1|NA|TRBJ1-1
CSVDGQTLNTEAFF
>TRBV6-1|TRBD2|TRBJ2-7
CASLRLAGGYNEQYF